This TCR beta chain was identified in a study of cytomegalovirus exposure and HLA in healthy donors. Points from the study as a whole: A few CMV-associated chains were confirmed in vitro to be specific for CMV antigens. Later on, an analysis found that several of the most significant clusters appeared to be linked to common viral pathogens, which included parvovirus B19. Fewer N-insertions than the 666-donor mean were reportedly shown by an Asian-associated ancestry cluster in a later analysis.

The CDR3 has 12 residues. Germline V lookup: CDR1 LGHNA, CDR2 YNFKEQ. After removal of 3 bases from V and 11 bases from J, the junction contained 6 bases not matched to a gene. This clone has only a few counts. Its specificity is unknown. Primers: 60 Vbeta forward and 13 Jbeta reverse. Clones were read by immunoSEQ multiplex PCR, and TCRdb kept only the in-frame ones, dropping some. The sample lists approximately 170,000 clones; just over 75% were seen once. This chain joins TRBV4-2 and TRBJ1-1, with TRBD1 identical over 7 bases. Specimen: PBMCs. The receptor's source is a woman aged 40 to 55 in good health and CMV-seronegative. The CDR3 spells CASSQVTGEAFF. The CDR3 DNA is TGTGCCAGCAGCCAGGTCACAGGGGAGGCTTTCTTT.